This TCR beta chain stems from a study of T cell clones after liver transplantation (dated by TCRdb to the late 2010s). In the study overall: The samples were obtained from ITN030ST, a randomized trial that attempted immunosuppression withdrawal within 2 years after liver transplantation. Donor-reactive T cell clones were identified by TCRbeta sequencing after a pre-transplant mixed lymphocyte reaction and then tracked in post-transplant blood. Third party-reactive TCRbeta sequences from pre-transplant MLRs were also identified as an antigen-independent comparator for donor-reactive sequences. Of the eight recipients, a few were HCV-positive, while the remaining recipients had been transplanted for non-autoimmune, non-viral indications. No induction therapy was given to the subjects, and standard immunosuppression was administered until randomization at 12-24 months post-transplant. To count as tolerant, a recipient had to stay completely off immunosuppression for at least one year without liver enzymes climbing beyond twice the upper limit of normal. Blood samples were taken pre-transplant, pre-randomization before withdrawal, and post-randomization after full withdrawal or failed withdrawal. Of the 8 liver transplant recipients making up the studied cohort, 3 were classified as tolerant and 5 as non-tolerant.

The CDR3 runs 14 residues from the cysteine to the phenylalanine. Only the CDR3 DNA stays, 42 bases, in frame from base 1. CDR1 is given as KGHSH and CDR2 as LQKENI, both from the germline V gene. Trimming removed 3 bases from V and 8 bases from J, leaving 14 bases between the germline ends. For this clone: Its antigen is still unknown. There are no base qualities to consult, and no much larger clone falls within one base.

The full study reports these points: Because allograft tissue specimens were not available, migration of donor-reactive T cells into the graft, rather than deletion, may have occurred. The conclusions were considered preliminary, being limited by small, heterogeneous patient numbers and non-standardized post-transplant time points. A greater decline was seen for donor-reactive sequences than for third party-reactive sequences, suggesting partial antigen-specific deletion unrelated to withdrawal success. In 5 of 8 subjects, regardless of tolerance or HCV status, circulating donor-reactive CD4 TCRbeta sequences dropped significantly post-transplant. After accounting for repertoire turnover, donor-reactive detection was significantly reduced in 7 of 8 subjects for CD4 and 8 of 8 for CD8. Low numbers of available donor cells limited the measurable donor-reactive repertoire in two subjects.

High-throughput TCRbeta CDR3 sequencing of frozen genomic DNA was performed by immunoSEQ, with PCR amplification, mapping, bias correction and internal controls included. On the authors' methods: Productive rearrangements were retained, and unique TCRbeta sequences were defined by the CDR3 nucleotide sequence together with the V and J gene. For classification of a sequence as donor-reactive, at least 5-fold expansion in CFSE-low cells relative to unstimulated pre-transplant cells and a frequency of at least 0.01% were required. Minimum frequency thresholds were set for each subject on the basis of the unstimulated sample with the lowest template count, so that a detection power of at least 90% was ensured. Jensen-Shannon divergence between the top 1000 TCRbeta sequences post- versus pre-transplant served as the measure of repertoire turnover. Changes in detection of donor-reactive sequences were assessed with two-sided Fisher's exact tests. Entries here come from immuneACCESS through TCRdb and include only in-frame sequences with V and J called. Some clones fail to appear in such tables; in the studies checked, an unresolved V gene covers under half of the shortfall, and the cause of the remainder is unknown. The DNA was the basis for D and trimming; V, J and clone size are from that table. Recorded for this sample are 75,000 to 100,000 clones; roughly 82% of them occurred a single time. Around 0.5% of the sample is in the top ten clones.

Unstimulated PBMCs, after thawing, were stained for CD3, CD4 and CD8 and then FACS-sorted into CD3+CD4+ and CD3+CD8+ populations. Randomization to immunosuppression withdrawal applied to every one of the 8 studied subjects. The Qiagen DNeasy Blood and Tissue Kit was used to isolate genomic DNA. Recombination joined TRBV18 with TRBJ1-5; a confident D gene designation cannot be given. The material sequenced was CD4+ T cells from blood, taken 45 to 46 months after liver transplant. This sequence originates from a human patient who received a liver transplant. Following a transplant, a fraction of the T cells may be traceable to the graft donor. The encoded CDR3 is CASSPRVVGKPQHF. The nucleotide sequence is TGTGCCAGCTCACCCCGGGTGGTGGGGAAGCCCCAGCATTTT. The variable domain in full, with residues beyond the CDR3 obtained from the reference TRBV18 and TRBJ1-5 genes, is NAGVMQNPRHLVRRRGQEARLRCSPMKGHSHVYWYRQLPEEGLKFMVYLQKENIIDESGMPKERFSAEFPKEGPSILRIQQVVRGDSAAYFCASSPRVVGKPQHFGDGTRLSIL.